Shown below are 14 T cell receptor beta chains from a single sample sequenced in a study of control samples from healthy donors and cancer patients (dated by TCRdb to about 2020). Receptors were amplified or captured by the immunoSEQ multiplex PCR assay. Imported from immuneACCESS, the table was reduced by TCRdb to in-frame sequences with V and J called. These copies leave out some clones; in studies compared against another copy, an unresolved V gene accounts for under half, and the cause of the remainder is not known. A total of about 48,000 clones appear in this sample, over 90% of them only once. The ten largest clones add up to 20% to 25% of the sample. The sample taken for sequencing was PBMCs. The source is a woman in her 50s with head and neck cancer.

The CDR3 protein is CASSPASGNTIYF. The CDR3 DNA sequence: TGTGCCAGCAGTCCGGCCTCTGGAAACACCATATATTTT. The gene calls are TRBV27 and TRBJ1-3; D call uncertain. This CDR3 region has 13 residues. The germline gives CDR1 MNHEY, CDR2 SMNVEV (reference sequence). Trimming cost V 5 bases and J 0 bases, with 5 bases left between them.

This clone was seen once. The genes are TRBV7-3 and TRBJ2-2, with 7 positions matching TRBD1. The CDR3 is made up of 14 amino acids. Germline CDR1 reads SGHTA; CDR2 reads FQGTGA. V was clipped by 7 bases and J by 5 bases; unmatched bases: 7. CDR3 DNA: TGTGCCAGCACCCGACAGGGCGGGACCGGGGAGCTGTTTTTT. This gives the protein CASTRQGGTGELFF.

The DNA of the CDR3 is TGTGCCAGCAGCCTTGTGGGACTTTACAATGAGCAGTTCTTC. It yields the protein CASSLVGLYNEQFF. The chain links TRBV7-2 to TRBJ2-1; tentative D call: TRBD2 (6 bases). The length of the CDR3 is 14 residues. Germline values: CDR1 SGHTA, CDR2 FQGNSA. Trimming cost V 5 bases and J 4 bases, with 12 bases left between them.

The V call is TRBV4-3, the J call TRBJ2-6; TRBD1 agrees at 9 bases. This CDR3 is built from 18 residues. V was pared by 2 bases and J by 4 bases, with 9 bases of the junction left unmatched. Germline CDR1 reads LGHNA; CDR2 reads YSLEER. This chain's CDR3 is CASSQPGQGILGANVLTF. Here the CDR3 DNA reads TGCGCCAGCAGCCAACCGGGACAGGGAATTCTAGGGGCCAACGTCCTGACTTTC.

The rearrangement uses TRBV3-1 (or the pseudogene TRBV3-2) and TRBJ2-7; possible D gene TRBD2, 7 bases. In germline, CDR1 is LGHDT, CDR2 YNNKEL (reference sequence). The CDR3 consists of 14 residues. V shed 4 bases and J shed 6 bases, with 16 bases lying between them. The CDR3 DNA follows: TGTGCCAGCAGCCTCGGGGGCGGGAGATCCGAGCAGTACTTC. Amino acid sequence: CASSLGGGRSEQYF.

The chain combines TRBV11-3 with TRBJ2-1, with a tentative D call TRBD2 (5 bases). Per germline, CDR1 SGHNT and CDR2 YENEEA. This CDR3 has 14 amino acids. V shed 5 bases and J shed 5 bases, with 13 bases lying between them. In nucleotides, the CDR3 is TGTGCCAGCAGCCCCGCGGGCAGTGACAATGAGCAGTTCTTC. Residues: CASSPAGSDNEQFF.

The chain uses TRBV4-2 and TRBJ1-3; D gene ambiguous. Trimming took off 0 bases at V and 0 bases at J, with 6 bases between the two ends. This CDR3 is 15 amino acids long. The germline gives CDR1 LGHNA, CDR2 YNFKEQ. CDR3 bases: TGTGCCAGCAGCCAAGAGTGGGACTCTGGAAACACCATATATTTT. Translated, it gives CASSQEWDSGNTIYF.

The chain's CDR3 is CASSLTTSASNEQFF. The CDR3 DNA is TGCGCCAGCAGCTTGACGACTAGCGCGAGCAATGAGCAGTTCTTC. The chain joins TRBV5-1 to TRBJ2-1; 8 bases are a match to TRBD2. V lost 1 base and J lost 6; bases outside the gene matches: 6. CDR3 length: 15 amino acids. Germline-derived CDR1 and CDR2 are SGHRS and YFSETQ.

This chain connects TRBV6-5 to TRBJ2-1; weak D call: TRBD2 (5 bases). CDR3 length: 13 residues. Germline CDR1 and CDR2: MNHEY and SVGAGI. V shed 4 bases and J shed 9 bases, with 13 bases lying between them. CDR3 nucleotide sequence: TGTGCCAGCAGTTCGCAACTAGAAAGTGAGCAGTTCTTC. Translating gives CASSSQLESEQFF.

This CDR3 reads CASSLGAGGQPQHF. CDR3 sequence (DNA): TGTGCCAGCAGCTTAGGAGCAGGCGGGCAGCCCCAGCATTTT. The rearrangement joins TRBV7-9 to TRBJ1-5; D unclear. The CDR3 contains 14 residues. Looked up from germline, CDR1 is SEHNR and CDR2 is FQNEAQ (reference sequence). Trimming removed 1 base at V and 7 bases at J, with 11 bases between.

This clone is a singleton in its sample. The CDR3 nucleotides are TGTGCCAGCAGCGTAGCGGGGGGCCCCCAAGAGACCCAGTACTTC. It codes for CASSVAGGPQETQYF. The chain links TRBV9 to TRBJ2-5, with D possibly matching TRBD2 (7 bases). The germline V gene has CDR1 SGDLS and CDR2 YYNGEE. There are 15 residues in the CDR3. V shed 0 bases and J shed 1 base, with 10 bases lying between them.

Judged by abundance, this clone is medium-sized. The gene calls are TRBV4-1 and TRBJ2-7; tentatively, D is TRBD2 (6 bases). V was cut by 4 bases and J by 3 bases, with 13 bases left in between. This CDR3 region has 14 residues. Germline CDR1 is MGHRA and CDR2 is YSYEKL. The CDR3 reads CASSPRDFGYEQYF. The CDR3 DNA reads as TGCGCCAGCAGCCCCCGGGACTTCGGCTACGAGCAGTACTTC.

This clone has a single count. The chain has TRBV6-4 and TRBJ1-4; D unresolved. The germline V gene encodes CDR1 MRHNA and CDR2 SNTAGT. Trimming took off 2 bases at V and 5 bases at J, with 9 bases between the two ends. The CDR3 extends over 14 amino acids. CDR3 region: CASSDREKNEKLFF. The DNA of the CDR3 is TGTGCCAGCAGTGACAGGGAAAAAAATGAAAAACTGTTTTTT.

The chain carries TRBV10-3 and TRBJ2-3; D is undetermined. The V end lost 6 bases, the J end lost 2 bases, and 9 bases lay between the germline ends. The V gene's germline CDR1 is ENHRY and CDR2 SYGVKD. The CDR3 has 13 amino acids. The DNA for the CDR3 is TGTGCCATCAGCCAGACCTTCACAGATACGCAGTATTTT. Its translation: CAISQTFTDTQYF.